A single sample gave rise to the 2 T cell receptor beta chains below, sequenced in a study of spatial heterogeneity in lung cancer (dated by TCRdb to between 2018 and 2021). The sample's time point, from its label and the paper: sample taken at primary tumor resection. Whole RNA extracted from tumor and nontumor lung tissue, or from cryopreserved PBMC samples, was used for TCR sequencing without cell sorting. The method was 5' RACE. The reads were generated on a NextSeq 500. The public sequencing data were trimmed at Q25 with fastp and processed into clonotypes with MiXCR by TCRdb, which kept only in-frame beta chains. Rows with a matching CDR3 protein are joined into one entry that keeps the most common DNA and genes. The sample has 10,000 to 15,000 distinct CDR3 sequences on record, 3% to 5% of them singletons. Of the sample, 40% to 45% is held by the ten largest clones. The input for sequencing was PBMCs, taken at surgery. These receptors all come from a male donor with early-stage non-small cell lung cancer.

There are many counts of this clonotype. This beta chain is an unintended read in a library built for alpha chains; its size means little. The V gene is TRBV6-2 or TRBV6-3, the J gene TRBJ2-7; D is undetermined. Germline CDR1 and CDR2: MNHEY and SVGEGT. V was clipped by 2 bases and J by 1 base, with 6 bases between them. The CDR3 runs 13 residues. CDR3 nucleotides: TGTGCCAGCAGTTACACTGGGTCCTACGAGCAGTACTTC. Translating it yields CASSYTGSYEQYF.

Comments on this clonotype: The size of this beta chain means little, since it is a stray read in a library made for alpha chains. V and J are TRBV19 and TRBJ2-7, with D perhaps assigned TRBD1 or TRBD2 (6 bases each). The V and J ends lost 6 bases and 2 bases respectively, with 14 bases between them. Germline CDR1 is LNHDA and CDR2 is SQIVND (reference sequence). The CDR3 is 14 residues long. CDR3 sequence reads: CASRSEGDPYEQYF. The CDR3 bases are TGTGCCAGTAGGTCGGAGGGGGATCCCTACGAGCAGTACTTC.